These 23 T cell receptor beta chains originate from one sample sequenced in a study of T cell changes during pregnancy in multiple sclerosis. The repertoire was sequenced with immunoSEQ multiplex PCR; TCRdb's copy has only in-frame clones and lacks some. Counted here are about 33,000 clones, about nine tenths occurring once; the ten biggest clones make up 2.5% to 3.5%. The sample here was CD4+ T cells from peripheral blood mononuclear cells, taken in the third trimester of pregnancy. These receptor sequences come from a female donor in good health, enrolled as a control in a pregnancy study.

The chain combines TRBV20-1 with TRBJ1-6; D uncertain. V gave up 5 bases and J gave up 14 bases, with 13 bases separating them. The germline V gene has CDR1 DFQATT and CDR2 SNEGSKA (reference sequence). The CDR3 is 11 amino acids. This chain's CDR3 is CSAFLGLSLHF. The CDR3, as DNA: TGCAGTGCTTTTTTGGGCCTTTCCCTCCACTTT.

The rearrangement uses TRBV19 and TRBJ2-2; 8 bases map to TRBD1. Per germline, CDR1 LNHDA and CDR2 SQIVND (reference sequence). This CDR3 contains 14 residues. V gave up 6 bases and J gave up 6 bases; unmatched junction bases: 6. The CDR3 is CASRSTGVAGELFF. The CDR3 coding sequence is TGTGCCAGTAGGTCGACAGGGGTAGCCGGGGAGCTGTTTTTT. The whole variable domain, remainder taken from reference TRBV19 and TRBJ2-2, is DGGITQSPKYLFRKEGQNVTLSCEQNLNHDAMYWYRQDPGQGLRLIYYSQIVNDFQKGDIAEGYSVSREKKESFPLTVTSAQKNPTAFYLCASRSTGVAGELFFGEGSRLTVL.

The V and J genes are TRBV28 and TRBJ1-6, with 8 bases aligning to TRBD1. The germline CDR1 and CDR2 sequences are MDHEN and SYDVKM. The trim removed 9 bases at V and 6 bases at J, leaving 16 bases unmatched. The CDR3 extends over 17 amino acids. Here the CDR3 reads CARSIDRGPYFNSPLHF. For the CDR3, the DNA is TGTGCCAGGTCAATCGACAGGGGCCCCTATTTTAATTCACCCCTCCACTTT. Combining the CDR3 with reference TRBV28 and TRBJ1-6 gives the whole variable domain DVKVTQSSRYLVKRTGEKVFLECVQDMDHENMFWYRQDPGLGLRLIYFSYDVKMKEKGDIPEGYSVSREKKERFSLILESASTNQTSMYLCARSIDRGPYFNSPLHFGNGTRLTVT.

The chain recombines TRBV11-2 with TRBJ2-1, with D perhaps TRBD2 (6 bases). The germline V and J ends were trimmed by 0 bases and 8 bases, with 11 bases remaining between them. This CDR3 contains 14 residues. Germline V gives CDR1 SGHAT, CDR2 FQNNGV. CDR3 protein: CASSLDGGFYEQFF. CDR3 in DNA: TGTGCCAGCAGCTTAGATGGGGGGTTTTATGAGCAGTTCTTC.

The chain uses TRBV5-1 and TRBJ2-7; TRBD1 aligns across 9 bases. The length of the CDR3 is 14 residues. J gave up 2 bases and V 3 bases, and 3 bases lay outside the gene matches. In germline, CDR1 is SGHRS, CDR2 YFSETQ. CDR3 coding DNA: TGCGCCAGCAGCTCAGGACAGGGGACCTACGAGCAGTACTTC. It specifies CASSSGQGTYEQYF.

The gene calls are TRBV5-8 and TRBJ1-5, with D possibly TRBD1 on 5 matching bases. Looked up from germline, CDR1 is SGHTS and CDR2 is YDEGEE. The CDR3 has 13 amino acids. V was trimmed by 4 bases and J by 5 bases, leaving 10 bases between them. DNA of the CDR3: TGTGCCAGCAGCGGGGGGAGTTATCAGCCCCAGCATTTT. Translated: CASSGGSYQPQHF.

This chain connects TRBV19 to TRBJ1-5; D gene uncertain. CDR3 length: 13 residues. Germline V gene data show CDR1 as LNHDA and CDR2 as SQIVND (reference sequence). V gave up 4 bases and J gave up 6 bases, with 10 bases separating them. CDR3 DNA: TGTGCCAGTAGTAGAAGGGAGGGTCAGCCCCAGCATTTT. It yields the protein CASSRREGQPQHF.

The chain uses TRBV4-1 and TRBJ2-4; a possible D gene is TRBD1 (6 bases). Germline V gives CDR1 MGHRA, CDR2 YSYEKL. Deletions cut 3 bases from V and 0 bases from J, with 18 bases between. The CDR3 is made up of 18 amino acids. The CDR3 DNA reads TGCGCCAGCAGCCACTCTGAACCCCCGACAGGAGCCAAAAACATTCAGTACTTC. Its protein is CASSHSEPPTGAKNIQYF.

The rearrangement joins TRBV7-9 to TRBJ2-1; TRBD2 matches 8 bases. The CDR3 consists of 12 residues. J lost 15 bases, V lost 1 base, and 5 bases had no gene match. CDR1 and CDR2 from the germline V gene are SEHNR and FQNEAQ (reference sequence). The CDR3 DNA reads TGTGCCAGCAGCTTAGACGGGGGGGCCCGGTTCTTC. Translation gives CASSLDGGARFF.

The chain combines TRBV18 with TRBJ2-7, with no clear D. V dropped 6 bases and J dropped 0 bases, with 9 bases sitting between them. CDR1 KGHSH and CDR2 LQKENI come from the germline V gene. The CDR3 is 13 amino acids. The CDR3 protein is CASSQQFSYEQYF. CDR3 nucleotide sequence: TGTGCCAGCTCGCAACAGTTCTCCTACGAGCAGTACTTC.

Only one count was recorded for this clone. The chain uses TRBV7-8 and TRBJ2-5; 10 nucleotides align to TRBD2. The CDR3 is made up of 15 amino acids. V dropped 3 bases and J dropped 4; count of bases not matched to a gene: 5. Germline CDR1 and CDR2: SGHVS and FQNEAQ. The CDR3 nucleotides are TGTGCCAGCAGCTTGTTTACTAGCGGGATAGAGACCCAGTACTTC. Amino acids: CASSLFTSGIETQYF.

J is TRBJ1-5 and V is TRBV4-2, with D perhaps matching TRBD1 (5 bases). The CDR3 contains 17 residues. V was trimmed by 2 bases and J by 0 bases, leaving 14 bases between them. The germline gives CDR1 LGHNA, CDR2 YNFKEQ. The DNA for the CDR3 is TGTGCCAGCAGCCAACCTGATCAGGGCTATAGCAATCAGCCCCAGCATTTT. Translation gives CASSQPDQGYSNQPQHF.

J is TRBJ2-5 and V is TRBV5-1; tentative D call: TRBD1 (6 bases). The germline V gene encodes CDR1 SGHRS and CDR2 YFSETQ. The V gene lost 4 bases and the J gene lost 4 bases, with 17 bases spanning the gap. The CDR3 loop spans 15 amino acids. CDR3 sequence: CASSVQGVKGETQYF. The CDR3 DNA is TGCGCCAGCAGCGTACAGGGTGTGAAGGGAGAGACCCAGTACTTC.

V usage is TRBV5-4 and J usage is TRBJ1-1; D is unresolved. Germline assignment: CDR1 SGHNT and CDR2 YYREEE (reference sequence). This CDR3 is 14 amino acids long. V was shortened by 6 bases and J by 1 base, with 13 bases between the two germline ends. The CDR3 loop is CASTPRGQNTEAFF. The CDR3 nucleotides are TGTGCCAGCACCCCTCGCGGGCAGAACACTGAAGCTTTCTTT.

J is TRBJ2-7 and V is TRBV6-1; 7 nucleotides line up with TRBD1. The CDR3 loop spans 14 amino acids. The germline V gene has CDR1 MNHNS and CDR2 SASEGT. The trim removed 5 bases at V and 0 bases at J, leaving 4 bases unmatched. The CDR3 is CASSRQGSSYEQYF. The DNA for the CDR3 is TGTGCCAGCAGTCGACAGGGTAGCTCCTACGAGCAGTACTTC.

CDR3 bases: TGTGCCAGCAGCTTATTAGCGGGCCTCTCCTACGAGCAGTACTTC. It yields the protein CASSLLAGLSYEQYF. This chain links TRBV7-2 with TRBJ2-7, with TRBD2 matching 7 bases. Trimming cost V 2 bases and J 0 bases; bases outside gene matches: 4. Germline CDR1 is SGHTA and CDR2 is FQGNSA. The CDR3 is made up of 15 amino acids.

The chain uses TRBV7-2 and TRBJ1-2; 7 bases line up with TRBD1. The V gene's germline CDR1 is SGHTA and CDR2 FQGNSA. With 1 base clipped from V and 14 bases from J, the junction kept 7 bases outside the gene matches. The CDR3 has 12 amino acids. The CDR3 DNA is TGTGCCAGCAGCTTAGTACAGGGGTTAGGTACCTTC. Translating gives CASSLVQGLGTF.

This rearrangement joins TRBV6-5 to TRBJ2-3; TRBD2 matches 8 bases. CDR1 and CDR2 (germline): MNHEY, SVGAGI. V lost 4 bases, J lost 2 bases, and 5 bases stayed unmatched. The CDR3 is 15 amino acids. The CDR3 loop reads CASSSGLGFTDTQYF. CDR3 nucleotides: TGTGCCAGCAGTTCGGGACTAGGATTCACAGATACGCAGTATTTT.

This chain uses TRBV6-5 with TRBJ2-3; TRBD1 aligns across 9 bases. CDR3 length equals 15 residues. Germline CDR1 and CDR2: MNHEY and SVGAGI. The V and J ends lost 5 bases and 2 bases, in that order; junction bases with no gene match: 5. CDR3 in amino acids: CASSRRDRDTDTQYF. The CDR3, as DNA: TGTGCCAGCAGTCGCCGGGACAGGGACACAGATACGCAGTATTTT.

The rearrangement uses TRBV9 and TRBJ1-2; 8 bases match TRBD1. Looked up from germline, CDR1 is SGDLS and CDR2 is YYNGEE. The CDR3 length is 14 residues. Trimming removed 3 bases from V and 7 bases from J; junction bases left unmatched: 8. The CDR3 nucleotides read TGTGCCAGCAGCGCCTCGACAGGGGCTCGTGGCTACACCTTC. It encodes CASSASTGARGYTF.

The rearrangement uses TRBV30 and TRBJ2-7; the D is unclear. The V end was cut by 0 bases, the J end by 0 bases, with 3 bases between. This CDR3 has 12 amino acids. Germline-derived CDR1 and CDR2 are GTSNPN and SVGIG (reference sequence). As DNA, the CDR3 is TGTGCCTGGAGTGTCAGCTCCTACGAGCAGTACTTC. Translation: CAWSVSSYEQYF.

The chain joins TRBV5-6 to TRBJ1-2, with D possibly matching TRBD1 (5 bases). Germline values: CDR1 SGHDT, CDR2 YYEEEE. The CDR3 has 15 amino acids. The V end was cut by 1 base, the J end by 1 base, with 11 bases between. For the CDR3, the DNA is TGTGCCAGCAGCTTGTGGAGGGGTGTTAACTATGGCTACACCTTC. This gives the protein CASSLWRGVNYGYTF.

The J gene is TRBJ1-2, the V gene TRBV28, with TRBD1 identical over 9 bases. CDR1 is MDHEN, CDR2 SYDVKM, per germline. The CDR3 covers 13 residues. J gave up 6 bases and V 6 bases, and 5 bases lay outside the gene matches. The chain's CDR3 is CASRKTGGNGYTF. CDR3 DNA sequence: TGTGCCAGCAGGAAGACAGGGGGAAATGGCTACACCTTC.